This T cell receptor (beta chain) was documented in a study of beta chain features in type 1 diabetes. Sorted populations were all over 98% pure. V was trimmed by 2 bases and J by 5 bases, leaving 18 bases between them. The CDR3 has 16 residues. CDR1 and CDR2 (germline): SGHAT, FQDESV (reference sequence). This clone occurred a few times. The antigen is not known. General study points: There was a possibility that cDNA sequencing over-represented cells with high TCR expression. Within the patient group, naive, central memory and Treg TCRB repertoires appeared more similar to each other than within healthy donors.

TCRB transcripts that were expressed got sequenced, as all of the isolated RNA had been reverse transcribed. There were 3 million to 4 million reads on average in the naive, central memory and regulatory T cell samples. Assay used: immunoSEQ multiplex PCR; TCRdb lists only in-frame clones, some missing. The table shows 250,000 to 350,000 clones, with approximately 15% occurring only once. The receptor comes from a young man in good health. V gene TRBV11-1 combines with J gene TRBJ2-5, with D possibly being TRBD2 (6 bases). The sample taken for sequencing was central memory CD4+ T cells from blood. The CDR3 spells CASSLLGTGVIETQYF. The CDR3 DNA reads TGTGCCAGCAGCTTATTGGGAACGGGGGTTATCGAGACCCAGTACTTC. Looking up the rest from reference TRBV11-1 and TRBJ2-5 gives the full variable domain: EAEVAQSPRYKITEKSQAVAFWCDPISGHATLYWYRQILGQGPELLVQFQDESVVDDSQLPKDRFSAERLKGVDSTLKIQPAELGDSAMYLCASSLLGTGVIETQYFGPGTRLLVL.